The 2 T cell receptor beta chains reported below all come from one sample, sequenced in a study of Graves' ophthalmopathy and Graves' hyperthyroidism. RNA transcripts served as template for amplifying TCR beta CDR3 sequences. HTBI primers primed a first-round RT-PCR, and a second-round multiplex PCR followed. A single record per CDR3 protein comes from TCRdb applying MiXCR to the multiplex PCR reads. The data hold a few hundred thousand distinct CDR3 sequences, with 20% to 25% observed a single time. The sample consisted of peripheral blood. These receptors were collected from a woman in her forties or fifties with Graves' ophthalmopathy.

This clonotype was picked up many times. J is TRBJ2-7 and V is TRBV12-3 or TRBV12-4; D is perhaps TRBD1 or TRBD2 (6 bases each). The V end lost 6 bases, the J end lost 3 bases, and 18 bases lay between the germline ends. This CDR3 spans 15 amino acids. The CDR3 protein is CASSKISGAFYEQYF. The CDR3 DNA sequence: TGTGCCAGCAGCAAGATTTCGGGGGCATTCTACGAGCAGTACTTC.

The chain employs TRBV20-1 and TRBJ1-5; 7 bases match TRBD1. The ends lost 4 bases at V and 4 bases at J; junction bases unmatched: 7. The CDR3 runs to 14 residues. The germline V gene encodes CDR1 DFQATT and CDR2 SNEGSKA (reference sequence). As DNA, the CDR3 is TGCAGTGCTACAAGCGGACAGGAAAATCAGCCCCAGCATTTT. This codes for CSATSGQENQPQHF.